This is a list of T cell receptor beta chains from one sample in a study of graft-versus-host responses after intestinal transplantation. Using immunoSEQ multiplex PCR, the repertoire was profiled, and TCRdb retains in-frame clones only, with some absent. Of about 69,000 clones in the sample, roughly 92% were seen once. Sequenced here: bone marrow, sampled less than 750 days after intestinal transplantation. Receptors originate from a human patient who received an intestinal transplant, so some T cells may come from the graft donor. Each CDR3 is given with its conserved first and last residue. Each record gives: V gene, J gene, D gene, clone size, CDR3 DNA, CDR3 protein. D genes are given only for firm matches. Only some rows state a clone size, as once, few, many or a class for expanded clones.

V: TRBV7-6
J: TRBJ2-2
D: -
size: -
DNA: TGTGCCAGCAGCTTCGGGTCCGGGGAGCTGTTTTTT
CDR3: CASSFGSGELFF

V: TRBV2
J: TRBJ2-7
D: -
size: -
DNA: TGTGCCAGCAGTGTCAGGGTCGAGCAGTACTTC
CDR3: CASSVRVEQYF

V: TRBV27
J: TRBJ2-7
D: TRBD1
size: -
DNA: TGTGCCAGCAGTCGCCCCTTGGGACAGGCCCACGAGCAGTACTTC
CDR3: CASSRPLGQAHEQYF

V: TRBV18
J: TRBJ1-4
D: -
size: once
DNA: TGTGCCAGCTCCCCCGGACGGAGGATGGTTGAAAAACTGTTTTTT
CDR3: CASSPGRRMVEKLFF

V: TRBV4-1
J: TRBJ2-6
D: -
size: -
DNA: TGCGCCAGCAGCCCAGGGCAGGGATCTGGGGCCAACGTCCTGACTTTC
CDR3: CASSPGQGSGANVLTF

V: TRBV5-1
J: TRBJ2-7
D: -
size: -
DNA: TGCGCCAGCAGCCCCTACCCGGGAGACCTCCCCGACGAGCAGTACTTC
CDR3: CASSPYPGDLPDEQYF

V: TRBV11-2
J: TRBJ2-1
D: -
size: -
DNA: TGTGCCAGCAGCCTCAGTCCCTGGGCCGGCAATGAGCAGTTCTTC
CDR3: CASSLSPWAGNEQFF

V: TRBV7-9
J: TRBJ2-6
D: -
size: -
DNA: TGTGCCAGCCCTCCGGGGCTCTCTGGGGCCAACGTCCTGACTTTC
CDR3: CASPPGLSGANVLTF

V: TRBV4-2
J: TRBJ2-3
D: TRBD2
size: -
DNA: TGTGCCAGCAGCCAAGATCAGCGGGGGGGCCCAGATACGCAGTATTTT
CDR3: CASSQDQRGGPDTQYF

V: TRBV7-2
J: TRBJ1-2
D: -
size: -
DNA: TGTGCCAGCAGACCCGGGGCCGATATGGGTGGCTACACCTTC
CDR3: CASRPGADMGGYTF

V: TRBV7-6
J: TRBJ2-1
D: -
size: -
DNA: TGTGCCAGCAGCTTAGCGGGGGGCAATGAGCAGTTCTTC
CDR3: CASSLAGGNEQFF

V: TRBV6-5
J: TRBJ2-2
D: -
size: -
DNA: TGTGCCAGCAGTTACGGGGGGACGGAGCTGTTTTTT
CDR3: CASSYGGTELFF

V: TRBV28
J: TRBJ2-7
D: -
size: once
DNA: TGTGCCAGCAGTTTAGAAGAAGGGTACGAGCAGTACTTC
CDR3: CASSLEEGYEQYF

V: TRBV7-3
J: TRBJ1-6
D: -
size: once
DNA: TGTGCCAGCAGCCCCGGACAGCTTAATTCACCCCTCCACTTT
CDR3: CASSPGQLNSPLHF

V: TRBV5-4
J: TRBJ2-5
D: -
size: -
DNA: TGTGCCAGCAGCACCGCTCCGGAAGAGACCCAGTACTTC
CDR3: CASSTAPEETQYF

V: TRBV28
J: TRBJ1-5
D: -
size: -
DNA: TGTGCCAGCAGTTTGGGTCAGATCGACCAGCATTTT
CDR3: CASSLGQIDQHF

V: TRBV6-5
J: TRBJ1-5
D: -
size: -
DNA: TGTGCCAGCAGTTACTCGGGCGGGCCCCAGCATTTT
CDR3: CASSYSGGPQHF

V: TRBV11-2
J: TRBJ2-7
D: -
size: -
DNA: TGTGCCAGCAGCTCTTGGCGCCGGGTCTACGAGCAGTACTTC
CDR3: CASSSWRRVYEQYF

V: TRBV9
J: TRBJ2-3
D: -
size: -
DNA: TGTGCCAGCAGCGTAGGGGGGATTTGGGCGCGGGCAGATACGCAGTATTTT
CDR3: CASSVGGIWARADTQYF

V: TRBV6-4
J: TRBJ2-3
D: -
size: medium-sized
DNA: TGTGCCAGCAGTGCAGGGGAGGATACGCAGTATTTT
CDR3: CASSAGEDTQYF

V: TRBV14
J: TRBJ2-1
D: -
size: -
DNA: TGTGCCAGCAGCCTCGGGACGTCCAATGAGCAGTTCTTC
CDR3: CASSLGTSNEQFF

V: TRBV11-2
J: TRBJ2-7
D: -
size: -
DNA: TGTGCCAGCAGCTTAGAGGGTGCTCCGAGCTACGAGCAGTACTTC
CDR3: CASSLEGAPSYEQYF

V: TRBV19
J: TRBJ2-7
D: TRBD1
size: -
DNA: TGTGCCAGTAGTACTATCGGGACAGGAGAGCAGTACTTC
CDR3: CASSTIGTGEQYF